This TCR beta chain emerged from a study of T cells in Graves' hyperthyroidism and ophthalmopathy. Authors of the study amplified TCR beta CDR3 regions from RNA transcripts. Primed by the HTBI set, a first-round RT-PCR was run on the TCR CDR3. A single record per CDR3 protein comes from TCRdb applying MiXCR to the multiplex PCR reads. The profile shows approximately 600,000 distinct CDR3 sequences, 14% of them singletons. Clinicians diagnosed patients from clinical symptoms, serum thyroxine and TRAb, thyroid ultrasound and orbital computed tomography. V lost 4 bases and J lost 6, with 15 bases in between. Germline CDR1 reads LNHDA; CDR2 reads SQIVND (reference sequence). This CDR3 comprises 14 residues.

The receptor comes from a woman under 30 with Graves' ophthalmopathy. Sequences were obtained from blood. This rearrangement joins TRBV19 to TRBJ1-2; possibly TRBD1 for D (5 bases). The CDR3 reads CASSTPTAPDGYTF. In nucleotides, the CDR3 is TGTGCCAGTAGTACCCCGACAGCTCCGGATGGCTACACCTTC.